This T cell receptor beta chain was found in a study of shared clonotypes between healthy human individuals. Overall study: CD4 naive and CD4 memory each took three plates per donor, while CD8 naive took two and CD8 memory one.

Notes on this clone: The antigen is unknown.

Germline V gene data show CDR1 as SGHRS and CDR2 as YFSETQ. V lost 4 bases to trimming and J lost 3 bases, with 10 bases between them. The length of the CDR3 is 13 residues. Whole-study results and caveats: A few donors had around 5.5% of their naive CD4 clonotypes in common.

The repertoire was sequenced with immunoSEQ multiplex PCR; TCRdb's copy has only in-frame clones and lacks some. The data hold millions of clones, with over 85% observed a single time. This sequence was found in a man in his late teens or twenties in good health. Sequenced material: naive CD4+ T cells sorted from blood. Subset described: CD45RA+ positively selected. The chain combines TRBV5-1 with TRBJ2-5; D call uncertain. CDR3 nucleotides: TGCGCCAGCAGCCACCGGACGGAAGAGACCCAGTACTTC. As protein: CASSHRTEETQYF.